The clone carrying this T cell receptor (beta chain) was detected only once. Its specificity is unknown. Compared with germline, one end of the junction differs, possibly owing to a read error. The data were obtained in a study of shared clonotypes between healthy human individuals. Study at large: Sampling drew on donors who were a couple of women and a few men aged 18 to 49. Notes on the study in general: Estimated clonotype richness was generally higher in naive than memory subsets.

Each sorted subset replicate got 200 ng genomic DNA, roughly 33,000 genomes. Repertoires were generated with immunoSEQ multiplex PCR, while TCRdb's copy carries only in-frame clones and drops some. The sample contains around 1.6 million clones, around 98% of which appear only once. CDR1 is MDHEN and CDR2 is SYDVKM in the germline V gene. The CDR3 has 14 amino acids. Naive CD4+ cells were CD45RA-selected; the remaining cells were memory. Sequencing was carried out using naive CD4+ T cells sorted from blood. As to subset: CD45RA+ positively selected. The rearrangement links TRBV28 to TRBJ1-4; 9 bases align to TRBD1. The sequence derives from a young man in good health. This chain's CDR3 is CGGGQGKTNEKLFF. The CDR3 DNA is TGCGGGGGAGGACAGGGGAAAACTAATGAAAAACTGTTTTTT.